This record covers a single T cell receptor (beta chain). The specificity of this receptor is unknown. Per-base qualities were not stored, and no clone one base away is much larger. V lost 0 bases and J lost 3 bases; the stretch between them is 6 bases long. The CDR3 numbers 13 residues from cysteine through phenylalanine. CDR3 DNA only is kept here, 39 bases in frame from base 1. The germline V gene (reference sequence) supplies CDR1 SGHNT and CDR2 YYREEE. The High Capacity cDNA Reverse Transcription Kit was used to reverse transcribe all of the isolated RNA, meaning that expressed TCRB transcripts were what got sequenced. Naive, central memory and regulatory T cell samples underwent deep immunoSEQ sequencing, averaging around 3.9 million total reads per sample. Sorted cells were lysed in RLT buffer, and RNA was extracted using DNase-treated RNeasy Micro or Mini kits according to cell number. To prevent cross-contamination, each cell subset was processed individually, whereas patient and healthy donor samples were processed jointly. The immunoSEQ multiplex PCR was used to amplify TCRB sequences from cDNA, generating 87-bp fragments that spanned the CDR3 region. Amplicons were sequenced on the Illumina HiSeq platform. As for the original processing: Synthetic template baselines were used to correct PCR bias computationally, reads within Hamming distance 2 were collapsed together, and singletons that could not be merged were discarded. Reads were aligned against IMGT so that V, D and J genes, CDR3 length and insertions or deletions at six rearrangement sites could be assigned. Clonotype counts were normalized to sorted cell number within each subset before computing true diversity and Gini coefficients with the tcR R package. The overlap coefficient, calculated on TCRB nucleotide sequences, was used to quantify repertoire sharing. Out-of-frame TCRB sequences from naive cells were analyzed as a proxy for the pre-selection repertoire. Not all clones reach the TCRdb copy of this immuneACCESS table, which keeps in-frame sequences only. Checked studies attribute under half of the gap to unresolved V genes and leave the rest unexplained. The DNA gave D and trimming, while V, J and clone size come from that table. For this sample there are 120,000 to 150,000 clones; roughly a tenth appear just once. In total, the top ten clones hold approximately 1.3% of the sample.

Each donor gave one peripheral blood draw, averaging approximately 110 mL, which was collected into heparinised tubes. Naive, central memory, regulatory and stem cell-like memory CD4+ T cells were sorted on a BD FACSAria II using a panel including CD45RO, CCR7, CD25, CD127, CD95 and CD27. A purity above 95% was achieved for all sorted populations. PBMCs were isolated immediately by Lymphoprep density gradient centrifugation and stained directly without culture. So that batch effects would be minimized, each experiment stained and sorted samples in pairs, pairing one healthy donor with one patient. This entry is derived from a study of beta chain features in type 1 diabetes (dated by TCRdb to the late 2010s). For context, the study as a whole: No differences in mean age, gender distribution, total cell number or subset yield were found between patients and healthy donors. A total of some 110 million sorted cells were examined across all samples, and the number of cells per subset was strongly correlated with RNA yield. In the study, recently diagnosed type 1 diabetes patients and matched healthy donors were compared on the TCRB repertoires of their sorted circulating CD4+ T cell subsets. Regulatory and stem cell-like memory subsets were isolated from only 8 patients and about eight healthy donors, whereas naive and central memory subsets came from all 30 or so donors. What the study reported, not specific to this receptor: Sequencing cDNA rather than genomic DNA could over-represent highly expressing activated cells, although activation and CD3 levels did not differ between groups. Because small numbers of individuals were included in the HLA sub-analyses, any influence of HLA type on TCRB rearrangement was left unresolved. Patients with type 1 diabetes made fewer insertions and deleted more nucleotides at VDJ recombination sites, implying thymic rearrangement abnormalities. PCR might favor shorter templates, but patient and control samples were amplified and corrected together, so any skew would affect both groups equally. Naive, central memory and regulatory TCRB repertoires appeared more similar among patients than among healthy donors. A moderate but significant shortening of TCRB CDR3 length was observed in type 1 diabetes patients in all four CD4+ subsets.

This sequence originates from a man between 18 and 35 years old in good health. The sample consisted of naive CD4+ T cells from blood. The cell subset or site tag for this specimen amounts to: true naive CD4+ T cells. The V gene is TRBV5-4 and the J gene is TRBJ1-2, with no confidently assigned D gene. The DNA sequence is as follows: TGTGCCAGCAGCTTGGCAGGATACTATGGCTACACCTTC. Its amino acids are CASSLAGYYGYTF.